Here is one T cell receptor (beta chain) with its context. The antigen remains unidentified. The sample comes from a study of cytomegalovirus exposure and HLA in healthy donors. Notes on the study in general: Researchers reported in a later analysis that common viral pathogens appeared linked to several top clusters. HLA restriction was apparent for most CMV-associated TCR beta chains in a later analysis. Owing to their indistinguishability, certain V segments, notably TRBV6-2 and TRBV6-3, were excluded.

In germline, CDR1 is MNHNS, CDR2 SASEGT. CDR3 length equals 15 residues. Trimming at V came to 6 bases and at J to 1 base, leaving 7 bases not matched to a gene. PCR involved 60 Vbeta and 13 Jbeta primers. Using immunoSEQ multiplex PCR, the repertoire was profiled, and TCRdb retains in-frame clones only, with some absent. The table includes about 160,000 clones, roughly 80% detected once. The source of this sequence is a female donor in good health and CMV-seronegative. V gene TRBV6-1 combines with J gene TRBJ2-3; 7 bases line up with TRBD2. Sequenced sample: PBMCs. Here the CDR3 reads CASSPRTRGTDTQYF. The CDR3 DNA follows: TGTGCCAGCAGCCCTCGGACTAGGGGCACAGATACGCAGTATTTT.